This T cell receptor (beta chain) is from a study of blood T cell repertoires in COVID-19. Whole-study context: The origin of the acute and convalescent COVID-19 samples was the United States, Italy and Spain.

This table comes from immunoSEQ multiplex PCR, and its TCRdb copy is limited to in-frame clones, with some not included. The sample holds 91,000 or so clones, about 87% seen once. The V gene's germline CDR1 is KGHSH and CDR2 LQKENI. With V trimmed by 1 base and J by 5 bases, 9 bases remained unmatched. CDR3 length equals 17 residues. The sequencing sample was made of peripheral blood. This TCR was sampled from a human donor in a cohort sampled during active COVID-19. V gene TRBV18 combines with J gene TRBJ1-1, with 11 positions matching TRBD1. CDR3 residues: CASSPLGQGARGTEAFF. In DNA, the CDR3 is TGTGCCAGCTCACCACTCGGACAGGGGGCGCGTGGGACTGAAGCTTTCTTT.